The 32 T cell receptor beta chains below all came from one sample that was sequenced in a study of post-analysis software for immune sequencing data. Their specific antigens are unknown. Every TCR beta cDNA library bore unique molecular identifiers. TCRdb analysed the PCR reads with MiXCR anew, one entry per CDR3 protein. The sample lists roughly 730,000 distinct CDR3 sequences; 25% to 30% were seen once. Study-wide points: Five or six TRBV segments were more frequent in patients than controls; TRBV5-6, TRBV5-1 and TRBV20-1 belonged to this group.

Sequencing input: blood. Receptor source: a girl between 10 and 17 years old with multiple sclerosis.

The chain is built from TRBV29-1 and TRBJ2-2; unclear D gene. The V end lost 6 bases, the J end lost 1 base, and 12 bases lay between the germline ends. The CDR3 contains 14 residues. Per germline, CDR1 SQVTM and CDR2 ANQGSEA. This CDR3 reads CSVAPGLNTGELFF. The CDR3 DNA reads TGCAGCGTCGCCCCCGGGTTGAACACCGGGGAGCTGTTTTTT.

The CDR3 coding sequence is TGCAGTGCTAAATCCGGGACTAGCGGCACCAATGAGCAGTTCTTC. This sequence encodes CSAKSGTSGTNEQFF. This rearrangement joins TRBV20-1 to TRBJ2-1, with TRBD2 matching over 11 bases. J gave up 6 bases and V 4 bases, and 8 bases lay outside the gene matches. Germline V CDR1 and CDR2: DFQATT, SNEGSKA (reference sequence). The CDR3 sequence is 15 residues long.

The CDR3 loop reads CASSPLATGELFF. The CDR3 region has the DNA TGTGCCAGCAGCCCCCTTGCCACCGGGGAGCTGTTTTTT. V is TRBV12-3 or TRBV12-4 and J is TRBJ2-2; D ambiguous. The CDR3 sequence is 13 residues long. The V gene lost 6 bases and the J gene lost 4 bases, with 9 bases spanning the gap.

This clonotype was recorded once. The gene calls are TRBV2 and TRBJ2-6; D unclear. Trimming took off 8 bases at V and 0 bases at J, with 11 bases between the two ends. Per the germline V gene, CDR1 is SNHLY and CDR2 is FYNNEI. This CDR3 comprises 15 residues. The CDR3 DNA reads as TGTGCCAGCGAGTACGCAGGCTCTGGGGCCAACGTCCTGACTTTC. It codes for CASEYAGSGANVLTF. The full variable domain, rest sourced from reference TRBV2 and TRBJ2-6, is EPEVTQTPSHQVTQMGQEVILRCVPISNHLYFYWYRQILGQKVEFLVSFYNNEISEKSEIFDDQFSVERPDGSNFTLKIRSTKLEDSAMYFCASEYAGSGANVLTFGAGSRLTVL.

This chain connects TRBV12-3 or TRBV12-4 to TRBJ2-1, with 8 bases matching TRBD2. This CDR3 comprises 14 residues. V gave up 5 bases and J gave up 4 bases; unmatched junction bases: 4. The DNA for the CDR3 is TGTGCCAGCAGTCAAACGGGAGGGTACAATGAGCAGTTCTTC. Translating it yields CASSQTGGYNEQFF.

This clonotype turned up a few times. The chain links TRBV20-1 to TRBJ2-1, with D unresolved. CDR3 length equals 9 residues. Germline V gives CDR1 DFQATT, CDR2 SNEGSKA (reference sequence). V was shortened by 4 bases and J by 9 bases, with 4 bases between the two germline ends. CDR3 protein: CSANLEQFF. CDR3 bases: TGCAGTGCTAACCTTGAGCAGTTCTTC.

The V call is TRBV4-3, the J call TRBJ1-5; no definite D call. The CDR3 is 14 residues long. V was cut by 2 bases and J by 5 bases, with 10 bases left in between. Germline values: CDR1 LGHNA, CDR2 YSLEER. Here the CDR3 reads CASSQRHPDQPQHF. The DNA of the CDR3 is TGCGCCAGCAGCCAAAGACACCCAGATCAGCCCCAGCATTTT.

At least ten counts were recorded for this clonotype. This chain joins TRBV12-3 or TRBV12-4 and TRBJ1-1, with D unclear. Trimming cost V 6 bases and J 1 base, with 9 bases left between them. This CDR3 is 13 amino acids long. Here the CDR3 reads CASSFGRNTEAFF. The DNA of the CDR3 is TGTGCCAGCAGCTTCGGCAGGAACACTGAAGCTTTCTTT.

The genes are TRBV29-1 and TRBJ1-1; D remains ambiguous. Germline-derived CDR1 and CDR2 are SQVTM and ANQGSEA. V gave up 5 bases and J gave up 5 bases, with 9 bases separating them. This CDR3 contains 11 residues. The CDR3 protein is CSVPLGTEAFF. The CDR3 coding sequence is TGCAGCGTTCCCTTGGGAACTGAAGCTTTCTTT.

This clonotype was seen only a few times. The V and J genes are TRBV6-4 and TRBJ2-5; 8 nucleotides match TRBD1. Germline loops: CDR1 MRHNA, CDR2 SNTAGT. J gave up 4 bases and V 4 bases, and 5 bases lay outside the gene matches. This CDR3 comprises 14 residues. This CDR3 is CASSAGGAVETQYF. CDR3 DNA sequence: TGTGCCAGCAGTGCAGGGGGCGCGGTAGAGACCCAGTACTTC.

The genes are TRBV7-6 and TRBJ2-7; D remains unclear. This CDR3 contains 12 residues. CDR1 is SGHVS and CDR2 is FNYEAQ in the germline V gene. Trimming removed 5 bases at V and 9 bases at J, with 14 bases between. The CDR3 DNA sequence: TGTGCCAGCAGCCCCACCGACGGAGTGCAGTACTTC. It translates to CASSPTDGVQYF.

This clonotype has more than one count but fewer than ten. The chain employs TRBV27 and TRBJ2-1, with 10 bases matching TRBD1. Germline V CDR1 and CDR2: MNHEY, SMNVEV (reference sequence). The CDR3 sequence is 21 residues long. V dropped 2 bases and J dropped 7; count of bases not matched to a gene: 23. The CDR3 sequence is CASSLLVRIESDRGLGNEQFF. The CDR3 nucleotides are TGTGCCAGCAGTTTACTCGTTCGTATCGAATCGGACAGGGGGTTGGGGAATGAGCAGTTCTTC.

This clonotype was found a few times. The rearrangement links TRBV4-1 to TRBJ2-3; no clear D gene. With 0 bases removed from V and 11 bases from J, the gap between germline ends came to 9 bases. The CDR3 runs 12 residues. Germline V lookup: CDR1 MGHRA, CDR2 YSYEKL. CDR3 region: CASSQDGVKQYF. DNA for the CDR3: TGCGCCAGCAGCCAAGATGGGGTAAAGCAGTATTTT.

In its sample, this clonotype was seen a few times. The rearrangement links TRBV7-2 to TRBJ2-7; 14 bases fit TRBD2. The J call may be faulty, since TRBJ2-5 better matches the DNA end. Germline V lookup: CDR1 SGHTA, CDR2 FQGNSA. The CDR3 runs 18 residues. Here the CDR3 reads CASSSPGLAGGPLETQYF. As DNA, the CDR3 is TGTGCCAGCAGCTCTCCCGGACTAGCGGGAGGCCCCCTGGAGACCCAGTACTTC.

The genes are TRBV6-2 or TRBV6-3 and TRBJ2-1; 7 bases fit TRBD2. This CDR3 has 15 amino acids. Per germline, CDR1 MNHEY and CDR2 SVGEGT. V lost 2 bases and J lost 5; bases outside the gene matches: 6. CDR3 sequence reads: CASSYRRETDNEQFF. The CDR3 nucleotides read TGTGCCAGCAGTTACAGGCGGGAGACGGACAATGAGCAGTTCTTC.

There are a few counts of this clonotype. The chain combines TRBV20-1 with TRBJ2-1; no clear D gene. The CDR3 has 11 residues. Trimming cost V 7 bases and J 6 bases, with 10 bases left between them. Germline V gene lookup returns CDR1 DFQATT and CDR2 SNEGSKA (reference sequence). The CDR3 protein is CSESQANEQFF. DNA of the CDR3: TGCAGTGAGTCCCAGGCCAATGAGCAGTTCTTC.

This clonotype was counted between two and nine times. The gene calls are TRBV6-5 and TRBJ1-4; D remains ambiguous. The CDR3 is made up of 13 amino acids. The V end lost 5 bases, the J end lost 8 bases, and 12 bases lay between the germline ends. CDR1 MNHEY and CDR2 SVGAGI come from the germline V gene. CDR3 residues: CASSDTLGEKLFF. The CDR3 DNA reads as TGTGCCAGCAGTGACACCCTTGGGGAAAAACTGTTTTTT.

The rearrangement joins TRBV5-1 to TRBJ1-3; 9 bases align to TRBD1. The germline V gene has CDR1 SGHRS and CDR2 YFSETQ. J was trimmed by 0 bases and V by 4 bases; bases with no gene match: 2. CDR3 length: 15 residues. This chain's CDR3 is CASSPGQGSGNTIYF. CDR3 DNA sequence: TGCGCCAGCAGCCCGGGACAGGGCTCTGGAAACACCATATATTTT.

This clonotype has ten or more counts. The genes are TRBV20-1 and TRBJ2-7, with TRBD2 matching 13 bases. Trimming took 6 bases from V and 5 from J; bases not matched to a gene: 7. The CDR3 spans 14 residues. The germline V gene has CDR1 DFQATT and CDR2 SNEGSKA (reference sequence). The DNA of the CDR3 is TGCAGTGCCCCGGGACTAGCGGGAAGCCACGAGCAGTACTTC. The encoded protein is CSAPGLAGSHEQYF.

This clonotype was seen more than once but under ten times. This chain joins TRBV20-1 and TRBJ2-7; 15 bases fit TRBD2. The V gene end was trimmed by 3 bases and the J gene end by 7 bases; junction bases not matched to a gene: 7. CDR1 DFQATT and CDR2 SNEGSKA come from the germline V gene (reference sequence). There are 15 residues in the CDR3. This chain's CDR3 is CSARRGLAGGNEQYF. The DNA of the CDR3 is TGCAGTGCTAGGAGGGGACTAGCGGGAGGCAATGAGCAGTACTTC.

The CDR3 DNA sequence: TGTGCTGGCAGCCGCCGGACGGACACTGAAGCTTTCTTT. It encodes CAGSRRTDTEAFF. The V call is TRBV7-7, the J call TRBJ1-1; no clear D gene. Germline CDR1 and CDR2: SSHAT and FNYEAQ (reference sequence). There are 13 residues in the CDR3.

This clonotype has only a few counts. The V gene is TRBV10-3, the J gene TRBJ2-7, with unresolved D. Germline loops: CDR1 ENHRY, CDR2 SYGVKD. Trimming took off 3 bases at V and 12 bases at J, with 21 bases between the two ends. The CDR3 runs to 14 residues. CDR3 residues: CAISDLGQLQTRYF. CDR3 sequence (DNA): TGTGCCATCAGTGACTTAGGGCAGCTCCAGACCCGGTACTTC.

A few counts support this clonotype. The V and J genes are TRBV6-2 or TRBV6-3 and TRBJ2-7; TRBD2 might be the D (5 bases). Germline CDR1 reads MNHEY; CDR2 reads SVGEGT. The V end was cut by 2 bases, the J end by 2 bases, with 10 bases between. The CDR3 runs to 14 residues. The CDR3 region is CASSYGEIPYEQYF. In nucleotides, the CDR3 is TGTGCCAGCAGTTACGGGGAGATCCCCTACGAGCAGTACTTC.

This sequence joins TRBV7-7 and TRBJ2-1, with 9 bases matching TRBD2. This CDR3 contains 15 residues. Germline V gene lookup returns CDR1 SSHAT and CDR2 FNYEAQ (reference sequence). J was trimmed by 10 bases and V by 1 base; bases with no gene match: 8. The CDR3 loop reads CASSLVAGASGEQFF. The CDR3 DNA reads TGTGCCAGCAGCTTAGTAGCGGGAGCGTCAGGGGAGCAGTTCTTC.

The chain carries TRBV6-1 and TRBJ1-2, with D possibly being TRBD1 (6 bases). The CDR3 loop spans 16 amino acids. Looked up from germline, CDR1 is MNHNS and CDR2 is SASEGT. V was clipped by 2 bases and J by 4 bases, with 17 bases between them. The chain's CDR3 is CASSEPSQGFAYGYTF. The CDR3 nucleotides are TGTGCCAGCAGTGAACCCTCCCAGGGGTTTGCCTATGGCTACACCTTC.

The chain uses TRBV24-1 and TRBJ2-2; a possible D gene is TRBD1 (5 bases). The V gene lost 3 bases and the J gene lost 1 base, with 20 bases spanning the gap. The CDR3 sequence is 19 residues long. Germline CDR1 and CDR2: KGHDR and SFDVKD. The CDR3 nucleotides read TGTGCCACCAGTGATCCCACCACGACAGATTACTTGAACACCGGGGAGCTGTTTTTT. This translates into CATSDPTTTDYLNTGELFF.

The chain combines TRBV20-1 with TRBJ2-1; TRBD2 matches at 12 bases. The CDR3 length is 15 residues. The germline CDR1 and CDR2 sequences are DFQATT and SNEGSKA (reference sequence). After removal of 6 bases from V and 6 bases from J, the junction contained 9 bases not matched to a gene. CDR3 DNA: TGCAGTGCCCGACTAGCGGGGGCCCTGGGCAATGAGCAGTTCTTC. Its protein is CSARLAGALGNEQFF.

V and J are TRBV6-4 and TRBJ2-1; D is uncertain. This CDR3 has 14 amino acids. V lost 0 bases and J lost 4, with 7 bases in between. CDR1 and CDR2 (germline): MRHNA, SNTAGT. The CDR3 DNA follows: TGTGCCAGCAGTGACTCGGACCAATACAATGAGCAGTTCTTC. Translation gives CASSDSDQYNEQFF.

The rearrangement uses TRBV6-1 and TRBJ1-5, with no clear D. Germline CDR1 MNHNS, CDR2 SASEGT. V was clipped by 7 bases and J by 2 bases, with 9 bases between them. The CDR3 has 13 amino acids. The CDR3 reads CASTGWGNQPQHF. The CDR3 nucleotides read TGTGCCAGCACTGGGTGGGGCAATCAGCCCCAGCATTTT.

This clonotype was seen a handful of times. The chain carries TRBV19 and TRBJ2-1; 11 positions match TRBD2. Trimming took 5 bases from V and 3 from J; bases not matched to a gene: 6. The CDR3 covers 16 residues. Germline V gene lookup returns CDR1 LNHDA and CDR2 SQIVND (reference sequence). The CDR3 region is CASSPTSGRNYNEQFF. The CDR3 nucleotides read TGTGCCAGTAGTCCAACTAGCGGGAGAAACTACAATGAGCAGTTCTTC. Full variable domain (missing parts from reference TRBV19 and TRBJ2-1): DGGITQSPKYLFRKEGQNVTLSCEQNLNHDAMYWYRQDPGQGLRLIYYSQIVNDFQKGDIAEGYSVSREKKESFPLTVTSAQKNPTAFYLCASSPTSGRNYNEQFFGPGTRLTVL.

The chain links TRBV7-2 to TRBJ2-1; D might be TRBD1 (6 bases). V was shortened by 0 bases and J by 8 bases, with 14 bases between the two germline ends. The germline CDR1 and CDR2 sequences are SGHTA and FQGNSA. The CDR3 has 15 amino acids. CDR3 in amino acids: CASSLAGALVHEQFF. CDR3 DNA: TGTGCCAGCAGCTTAGCGGGGGCCCTCGTCCATGAGCAGTTCTTC.

This rearrangement joins TRBV7-8 to TRBJ2-5, with 7 bases fitting TRBD1. Germline CDR1 reads SGHVS; CDR2 reads FQNEAQ. There are 15 residues in the CDR3. Trimming at V came to 6 bases and at J to 2 bases, leaving 9 bases not matched to a gene. The CDR3 sequence: CASRATGFGQETQYF. CDR3 in DNA: TGTGCCAGCAGGGCGACAGGGTTCGGACAAGAGACCCAGTACTTC.